The rows below give T cell receptor beta chains drawn from one sample of a study of blood T cell repertoires in COVID-19. Here immunoSEQ multiplex PCR was the method, and the copy in TCRdb shows in-frame clones only, minus some. Of tens of thousands of clones in the sample, roughly 70% are singletons; the top ten hold around 19%. The sample taken for sequencing was peripheral blood. The source is a woman in her fifties or sixties with active or convalescent COVID-19. Each CDR3 is given with its conserved first and last residue. A D gene is named only where the DNA matches it firmly. Rows may omit the clone size; those that give it use once, few, many or a size class.

D: .
J: TRBJ2-1
V: TRBV5-1
size: .
CDR3: CASSLEIPYNEQFF
DNA: TGCGCCAGCAGCCTGGAAATCCCTTACAATGAGCAGTTCTTC

D: TRBD1
J: TRBJ1-1
V: TRBV6-5
size: .
CDR3: CASTGTVGNTEAFF
DNA: TGTGCCAGCACTGGGACAGTCGGAAACACTGAAGCTTTCTTT

D: TRBD2
J: TRBJ2-1
V: TRBV9
size: few
CDR3: CASSVGPSGTYNEQFF
DNA: TGTGCCAGCAGCGTAGGTCCTAGCGGGACCTACAATGAGCAGTTCTTC

D: .
J: TRBJ1-2
V: TRBV28
size: .
CDR3: CASSSDRIYGYTF
DNA: TGTGCCAGCAGTTCGGACAGAATCTATGGCTACACCTTC

D: .
J: TRBJ2-2
V: TRBV13
size: .
CDR3: CASSLRRGLNTGELFF
DNA: TGTGCCAGCAGCTTACGCAGGGGCCTTAACACCGGGGAGCTGTTTTTT

D: .
J: TRBJ2-1
V: TRBV5-8
size: once
CDR3: CASSLAGVIYNEQFF
DNA: TGTGCCAGCAGCTTGGCGGGAGTCATCTACAATGAGCAGTTCTTC

D: TRBD1
J: TRBJ2-2
V: TRBV7-9
size: .
CDR3: CASSRPTGGYPGELFF
DNA: TGTGCCAGCAGCCGACCTACAGGGGGTTATCCCGGGGAGCTGTTTTTT

D: .
J: TRBJ1-4
V: TRBV7-9
size: .
CDR3: CASSLVGRGTNEKLFF
DNA: TGTGCCAGCAGCTTAGTGGGCCGAGGGACTAATGAAAAACTGTTTTTT

D: .
J: TRBJ1-5
V: TRBV15
size: .
CDR3: CATSRDNNDNQPQHF
DNA: TGTGCCACCAGCAGAGACAACAATGACAATCAGCCCCAGCATTTT

D: .
J: TRBJ2-2
V: TRBV18
size: .
CDR3: CASSPTAYTGELFF
DNA: TGTGCCAGCTCACCGACAGCTTACACCGGGGAGCTGTTTTTT

D: TRBD2
J: TRBJ2-7
V: TRBV10-2
size: .
CDR3: CATETSGRPYEQYF
DNA: TGCGCCACGGAAACTAGCGGGAGGCCTTACGAGCAGTACTTC

D: .
J: TRBJ1-1
V: TRBV6-1
size: .
CDR3: CASSERASDTEAFF
DNA: TGTGCCAGCAGTGAGAGGGCTTCGGACACTGAAGCTTTCTTT

D: .
J: TRBJ1-5
V: TRBV30
size: few
CDR3: CAWSVRSGYQPQHF
DNA: TGTGCCTGGAGTGTACGAAGCGGGTACCAGCCCCAGCATTTT

D: TRBD1
J: TRBJ1-3
V: TRBV7-9
size: few
CDR3: CASSYGTGTGNTIYF
DNA: TGTGCCAGCAGCTACGGGACAGGGACTGGAAACACCATATATTTT

D: TRBD1
J: TRBJ1-2
V: TRBV25-1
size: .
CDR3: CASSQSIPGQGKGGYTF
DNA: TGTGCCAGCAGCCAAAGTATACCGGGACAGGGGAAGGGTGGCTACACCTTC

D: .
J: TRBJ2-7
V: TRBV6-1
size: .
CDR3: CASSEGQGLYEQYF
DNA: TGTGCCAGCAGTGAGGGGCAGGGACTTTACGAGCAGTACTTC

D: TRBD1
J: TRBJ2-7
V: TRBV9
size: few
CDR3: CASSRDRSGYEQYF
DNA: TGTGCCAGCAGCCGGGACAGGTCAGGCTACGAGCAGTACTTC

D: TRBD2
J: TRBJ2-2
V: TRBV5-6
size: few
CDR3: CASSFRLASDTGELFF
DNA: TGTGCCAGCAGCTTTCGACTAGCGTCGGACACCGGGGAGCTGTTTTTT

D: .
J: TRBJ2-1
V: TRBV6-4
size: .
CDR3: CASSDSRGNYNEQFF
DNA: TGTGCCAGCAGTGACTCAAGGGGTAACTACAATGAGCAGTTCTTC

D: .
J: TRBJ2-7
V: TRBV11-2
size: .
CDR3: CASSLRTDYYEQYF
DNA: TGTGCCAGCAGCCTCCGGACAGACTACTACGAGCAGTACTTC

D: .
J: TRBJ1-6
V: TRBV7-9
size: .
CDR3: CASSLDLSRSLTLHF
DNA: TGTGCCAGCAGCTTAGATCTGAGTCGGTCATTAACCCTCCACTTT

D: .
J: TRBJ1-1
V: TRBV6-5
size: .
CDR3: CASSFFAGTWNTEAFF
DNA: TGTGCCAGCAGTTTTTTTGCCGGGACATGGAACACTGAAGCTTTCTTT

D: .
J: TRBJ2-1
V: TRBV27
size: .
CDR3: CASRSTGQTNEQFF
DNA: TGTGCCAGCAGGTCAACTGGACAGACGAATGAGCAGTTCTTC

D: TRBD1
J: TRBJ1-4
V: TRBV5-1
size: .
CDR3: CASSTHTGTVRKLFF
DNA: TGCGCCAGCAGCACTCATACAGGGACAGTAAGAAAACTGTTTTTT

D: .
J: TRBJ2-1
V: TRBV4-2
size: .
CDR3: CASSQERGSSYNEQFF
DNA: TGTGCCAGCAGCCAAGAGAGGGGGAGCTCCTACAATGAGCAGTTCTTC

D: .
J: TRBJ2-7
V: TRBV4-1
size: .
CDR3: CASSQGLALGLYEQYF
DNA: TGCGCCAGCAGCCAAGGGCTAGCGCTTGGCCTATACGAGCAGTACTTC

D: TRBD2
J: TRBJ2-3
V: TRBV28
size: .
CDR3: CASSRGLAGGSDTQYF
DNA: TGTGCCAGCAGTAGGGGACTAGCGGGAGGATCAGATACGCAGTATTTT

D: TRBD1
J: TRBJ1-2
V: TRBV6-2/TRBV6-3
size: .
CDR3: CASSPRQGNYGYTF
DNA: TGTGCCAGCAGCCCCCGACAGGGGAACTATGGCTACACCTTC

D: .
J: TRBJ2-2
V: TRBV5-5
size: .
CDR3: CASSFERNTGELFF
DNA: TGTGCCAGCAGCTTTGAGCGGAACACCGGGGAGCTGTTTTTT

D: TRBD1
J: TRBJ1-1
V: TRBV30
size: .
CDR3: CAWRGGQENTEAFF
DNA: TGTGCCTGGAGGGGGGGACAGGAGAACACTGAAGCTTTCTTT

D: TRBD1
J: TRBJ2-7
V: TRBV5-4
size: .
CDR3: CASSLDRGEQYF
DNA: TGTGCCAGCAGCTTGGACAGGGGCGAGCAGTACTTC

D: TRBD1
J: TRBJ1-5
V: TRBV19
size: .
CDR3: CASSIGGGGQPQHF
DNA: TGTGCCAGTAGTATAGGAGGGGGCGGACAGCCCCAGCATTTT

D: TRBD1
J: TRBJ2-7
V: TRBV7-2
size: .
CDR3: CASSRDSYYEQYF
DNA: TGTGCCAGCAGCCGGGACAGCTACTACGAGCAGTACTTC

D: .
J: TRBJ2-3
V: TRBV5-1
size: .
CDR3: CASSLDPGTSTDTQYF
DNA: TGCGCCAGCAGCTTGGACCCAGGCACTAGCACAGATACGCAGTATTTT

D: TRBD2
J: TRBJ2-7
V: TRBV5-1
size: .
CDR3: CASSLGLAGGSSYEQYF
DNA: TGCGCCAGCAGCTTGGGACTAGCGGGAGGGAGCTCCTACGAGCAGTACTTC

D: TRBD2
J: TRBJ2-5
V: TRBV27
size: .
CDR3: CASSLSLAGVLETQYF
DNA: TGTGCCAGCAGTTTATCACTAGCGGGAGTCTTGGAGACCCAGTACTTC

D: .
J: TRBJ2-1
V: TRBV2
size: few
CDR3: CASSDQGGYNEQFF
DNA: TGTGCCAGCAGTGACCAGGGCGGATACAATGAGCAGTTCTTC

D: TRBD1
J: TRBJ1-4
V: TRBV6-4
size: .
CDR3: CASSAEQGYGKLFF
DNA: TGTGCCAGCAGTGCGGAACAGGGGTACGGAAAACTGTTTTTT

D: TRBD1
J: TRBJ2-7
V: TRBV29-1
size: .
CDR3: CSVAGQGDYEQYF
DNA: TGCAGCGTTGCGGGGCAGGGGGACTACGAGCAGTACTTC

D: TRBD2
J: TRBJ2-7
V: TRBV4-1
size: .
CDR3: CASSPGTSGNDEQYF
DNA: TGCGCCAGCAGCCCCGGGACTAGCGGGAACGACGAGCAGTACTTC

D: .
J: TRBJ2-7
V: TRBV19
size: many
CDR3: CASSIGITGRYEQYF
DNA: TGTGCCAGTAGTATAGGTATTACAGGCCGCTACGAGCAGTACTTC

D: TRBD1
J: TRBJ2-5
V: TRBV27
size: .
CDR3: CASRTGVETQYF
DNA: TGTGCCAGCAGGACAGGGGTAGAGACCCAGTACTTC

D: .
J: TRBJ2-7
V: TRBV7-9
size: .
CDR3: CASSFSGTPAEQYF
DNA: TGTGCCAGCAGCTTCTCCGGGACTCCAGCAGAGCAGTACTTC

D: .
J: TRBJ2-1
V: TRBV5-1
size: once
CDR3: CASSFQGGVNEQFF
DNA: TGCGCCAGCAGCTTCCAGGGGGGAGTCAATGAGCAGTTCTTC

D: TRBD2
J: TRBJ2-1
V: TRBV6-5
size: .
CDR3: CATARTAGAGDEQFF
DNA: TGTGCCACCGCTAGGACTGCGGGAGCGGGAGATGAGCAGTTCTTC

D: TRBD1
J: TRBJ2-7
V: TRBV30
size: .
CDR3: CAWRPDRGEYEQYF
DNA: TGTGCCTGGAGACCGGACAGGGGGGAGTACGAGCAGTACTTC

D: TRBD2
J: TRBJ2-3
V: TRBV5-1
size: .
CDR3: CASSSGLAGVDTQYF
DNA: TGCGCCAGCAGCTCCGGACTAGCGGGAGTAGATACGCAGTATTTT

D: .
J: TRBJ2-3
V: TRBV28
size: .
CDR3: CASLGASRRDTQYF
DNA: TGTGCCAGCCTGGGGGCTAGCCGGAGGGATACGCAGTATTTT

D: .
J: TRBJ2-2
V: TRBV27
size: .
CDR3: CASSSGQNTGELFF
DNA: TGTGCCAGCAGTTCCGGACAGAACACCGGGGAGCTGTTTTTT

D: TRBD1
J: TRBJ2-2
V: TRBV18
size: .
CDR3: CASSPEQGAATGELFF
DNA: TGTGCCAGCTCACCAGAGCAGGGGGCGGCCACCGGGGAGCTGTTTTTT

D: TRBD1
J: TRBJ1-1
V: TRBV6-5
size: .
CDR3: CASSIQGENTEAFF
DNA: TGTGCCAGCTCGATTCAGGGGGAGAACACTGAAGCTTTCTTT

D: .
J: TRBJ1-3
V: TRBV2
size: .
CDR3: CASRDSPGNTIYF
DNA: TGTGCCAGCAGGGACAGTCCTGGAAACACCATATATTTT

D: TRBD2
J: TRBJ2-3
V: TRBV7-8
size: .
CDR3: CASSSGVGTSGWGQYF
DNA: TGTGCCAGCAGCTCCGGGGTGGGGACTAGCGGATGGGGGCAGTATTTT

D: .
J: TRBJ1-2
V: TRBV6-1
size: .
CDR3: CASSESGNYGYTF
DNA: TGTGCCAGCAGTGAATCGGGGAACTATGGCTACACCTTC